Each of the 15 T cell receptor beta chains below was sequenced from the same sample in a study of blood T cells in healthy people across ages (dated by TCRdb to the mid-2010s). Library generation was performed with 5' RACE. TCRdb records Illumina HiSeq 2500 as the sequencer. A second roughly 6 to 11 cycle PCR used a sample-barcoded 5' primer and a J-beta primer mix. TCRdb reanalyzed the raw reads on its own, using fastp at Q25 for trimming and MiXCR for clone calling, and kept in-frame beta chains. Every distinct CDR3 protein forms one entry, paired with its most common genes and DNA. The sample includes hundreds of thousands of distinct CDR3 sequences, with around 32% observed a single time. The top ten constitute 15% of the sample. The sample was blood. The receptor source for this set is a woman of 80 years or more in good health. Donor details come from another sample of the same person, matched by shared clones.

In regard to this clonotype: This may stem from a read error, because a much larger clone lies one nucleotide away. The conserved phenylalanine or tryptophan normally closing the CDR3 is absent here, so this likely arose from a read error. This chain joins TRBV7-2 and TRBJ1-2; 8 positions agree with TRBD1. This CDR3 has 13 amino acids. From germline, CDR1 is SGHTA and CDR2 FQGNSA. Trimming at V came to 5 bases and at J to 7 bases, leaving 6 bases not matched to a gene. CDR3 DNA: TGTGCCAGCAGCCAGGGGGCAGGGGTTGGCTACACCTGC. Translated: CASSQGAGVGYTC.

In its sample, this clonotype was seen many times. This sequence joins TRBV21-1 and TRBJ2-7. TRBV21-1 is annotated as a pseudogene. The CDR3 consists of 15 residues. DNA for the CDR3: TGTGCCAGCAGCAAAGAGGAGACGACGCCGGACGAGCAGTACTTC. This codes for CASSKEETTPDEQYF.

The J gene is TRBJ2-3, the V gene TRBV19, with a tentative D call TRBD2 (6 bases). The germline V gene has CDR1 LNHDA and CDR2 SQIVND (reference sequence). Trimming pared 7 bases from V and 7 bases from J, leaving 18 bases between. The CDR3 is 14 residues long. The DNA of the CDR3 is TGTGCCAGTACCCAACGCGGGGAAGTCAATACGCAGTATTTT. This translates into CASTQRGEVNTQYF.

With respect to this clonotype: A clone one base away is much larger, so this may be a read error. J is TRBJ2-3 and V is TRBV20-1; 9 nucleotides line up with TRBD1. CDR3 length equals 15 residues. Germline CDR1 DFQATT, CDR2 SNEGSKA (reference sequence). V lost 3 bases and J lost 5; bases outside the gene matches: 9. CDR3 loop: CSASSGDRAGDTQYF. The CDR3, as DNA: TGCAGTGCTAGCTCGGGGGACAGGGCCGGAGATACGCAGTATTTT.

The table lists this clonotype with many counts. V gene TRBV7-2 combines with J gene TRBJ1-2; no firm D call. Trimming removed 1 base from V and 5 bases from J, with 8 bases in between. From germline, CDR1 is SGHTA and CDR2 FQGNSA. This CDR3 is 13 amino acids long. The CDR3: CASSLELQYGYTF. CDR3 sequence (DNA): TGTGCCAGCAGCTTAGAGTTGCAGTATGGCTACACCTTC. Filled out from reference TRBV7-2 and TRBJ1-2, the complete variable domain reads GAGVSQSPSNKVTEKGKDVELRCDPISGHTALYWYRQSLGQGLEFLIYFQGNSAPDKSGLPSDRFSAERTGGSVSTLTIQRTQQEDSAVYLCASSLELQYGYTFGSGTRLTVV.

To note about this clonotype: It may be a read error: a sequence one base away is much more abundant. V is TRBV2 and J is TRBJ2-7; D might be TRBD2 (7 bases). Germline CDR1 reads SNHLY; CDR2 reads FYNNEI. The CDR3 is 11 amino acids. The CDR3 region has the DNA TGTGCCGGCAGGGGAGGGGGGGAGCAGTACTTC. It encodes CAGRGGGEQYF.

This clonotype was recorded once. The chain joins TRBV20-1 to TRBJ1-4; 9 bases line up with TRBD1. V trimming: 3 bases; J trimming: 7 bases; junction bases outside the gene matches: 9. There are 15 residues in the CDR3. Per germline, CDR1 DFQATT and CDR2 SNEGSKA (reference sequence). CDR3 DNA sequence: TGCAGTGCTAGCTCCGACAGGGGGGACCCTGAAAAACTGTTTTTT. It translates to CSASSDRGDPEKLFF.

To note about this clonotype: A much more abundant neighbour one base away suggests this may be a read error. V gene TRBV11-3 combines with J gene TRBJ2-1; D possibly uses TRBD1 or TRBD2 (6 bases each). CDR1 and CDR2 (germline): SGHNT, YENEEA. CDR3 size: 13 residues. The DNA for the CDR3 is TGTGCCGGCAGTTTAGGGGGGCGGCATGAGCAGTTCTTC. Protein: CAGSLGGRHEQFF.

A few counts support this clonotype. Relative to the germline gene, one junction end is altered; a read error may explain this. This chain connects TRBV18 to TRBJ1-5; D remains ambiguous. The length of the CDR3 is 16 residues. Germline-derived CDR1 and CDR2 are KGHSH and LQKENI. Here the CDR3 reads CASSPGLAHSDQPQHF. Written as DNA, the CDR3 is TGTGCCAGCTCCCCAGGTTTGGCACATAGCGATCAGCCCCAGCATTTT.

This clonotype appeared many times. A much larger clone lies one base from this, so it may be a read error. The rearrangement links TRBV7-2 to TRBJ2-1; TRBD2 might be the D (6 bases). The J call is in doubt because the DNA end fits TRBJ2-7 better. Looked up from germline, CDR1 is SGHTA and CDR2 is FQGNSA. The CDR3 is 15 residues long. The CDR3 loop is CASSLAGGSYNEQYF. CDR3 bases: TGTGCCAGCAGCTTAGCGGGGGGATCCTACAATGAGCAGTACTTC.

In this sample, this clonotype turned up many times. The V call is TRBV20-1, the J call TRBJ2-4; 9 bases are shared with TRBD2. J gave up 1 base and V 5 bases, and 9 bases lay outside the gene matches. The CDR3 has 16 amino acids. In germline, CDR1 is DFQATT, CDR2 SNEGSKA (reference sequence). As DNA, the CDR3 is TGCAGTGCTCCAGACCTCCTAGCGGGGGCCAAAAACATTCAGTACTTC. Its protein product is CSAPDLLAGAKNIQYF.

A note on this clonotype: A much larger clone differs from this one at a single base, so this may be a read error. This chain uses TRBV30 with TRBJ2-4; tentative D call: TRBD2 (6 bases). The last part of the DNA fits TRBJ2-7 better; the J call may be wrong. The CDR3 extends over 13 amino acids. CDR1 and CDR2 (germline): GTSNPN, SVGIG (reference sequence). The CDR3 DNA sequence: TGTGTCTGGAGTCGGGGGACTGAGCACGAGCAGTACTTC. It codes for CVWSRGTEHEQYF.

V usage is TRBV20-1 and J usage is TRBJ1-4, with 11 bases lining up with TRBD1. Germline-derived CDR1 and CDR2 are DFQATT and SNEGSKA (reference sequence). The CDR3 extends over 15 amino acids. J lost 8 bases, V lost 1 base, and 6 bases had no gene match. The CDR3 coding sequence is TGCAGTGCTAGAGTCCAGGACAGGGGGCTCGAAAAACTGTTTTTT. It is translated as CSARVQDRGLEKLFF.

As for this clonotype: Since a much larger clone is just one base distant, this may be a read error. The chain combines TRBV7-2 with TRBJ1-6, with D perhaps TRBD1 (5 bases). CDR1 and CDR2 (germline): SGHTA, FQGNSA. V lost 5 bases and J lost 7, with 9 bases in between. The CDR3 runs 13 residues. As DNA, the CDR3 is TGTGCCAGCAGCGCCAGGGTGAATTCACCCCTCCACTTT. It yields the protein CASSARVNSPLHF.

This clonotype was seen a handful of times. This chain links TRBV9 with TRBJ1-1, with D possibly TRBD1 on 5 matching bases. Trimming removed 1 base at V and 2 bases at J, with 9 bases between. The CDR3 has 14 residues. Germline V gene sequence: CDR1 SGDLS, CDR2 YYNGEE. The CDR3 here is CASSVWGDNTEAFF. The CDR3 DNA sequence: TGTGCCAGCAGCGTATGGGGGGATAACACTGAAGCTTTCTTT.